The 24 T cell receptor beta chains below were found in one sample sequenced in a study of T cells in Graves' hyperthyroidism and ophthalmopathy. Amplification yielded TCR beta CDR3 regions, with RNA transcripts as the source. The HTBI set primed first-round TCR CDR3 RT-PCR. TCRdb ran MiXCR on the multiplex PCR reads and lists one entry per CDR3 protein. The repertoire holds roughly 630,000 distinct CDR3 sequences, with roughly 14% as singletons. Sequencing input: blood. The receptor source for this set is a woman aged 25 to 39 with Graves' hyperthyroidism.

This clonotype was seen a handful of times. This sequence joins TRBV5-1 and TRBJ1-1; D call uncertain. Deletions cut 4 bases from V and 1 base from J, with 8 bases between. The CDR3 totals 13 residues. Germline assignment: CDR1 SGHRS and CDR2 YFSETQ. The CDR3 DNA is TGCGCCAGCAGCCAATCGACGAACACTGAAGCTTTCTTT. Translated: CASSQSTNTEAFF.

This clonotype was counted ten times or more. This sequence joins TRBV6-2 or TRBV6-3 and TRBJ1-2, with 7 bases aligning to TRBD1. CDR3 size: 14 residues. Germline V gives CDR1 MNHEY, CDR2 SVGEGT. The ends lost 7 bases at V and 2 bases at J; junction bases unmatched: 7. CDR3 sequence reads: CASITLGQNYGYTF. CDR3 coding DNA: TGTGCCAGCATTACACTGGGACAGAACTATGGCTACACCTTC.

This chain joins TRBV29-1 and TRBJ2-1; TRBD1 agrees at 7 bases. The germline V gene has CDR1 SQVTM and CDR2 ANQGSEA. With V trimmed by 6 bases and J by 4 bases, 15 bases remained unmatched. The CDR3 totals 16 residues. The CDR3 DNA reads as TGCAGCGTAGAACTCCATCCCGGGGACAGTTACAATGAGCAGTTCTTC. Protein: CSVELHPGDSYNEQFF.

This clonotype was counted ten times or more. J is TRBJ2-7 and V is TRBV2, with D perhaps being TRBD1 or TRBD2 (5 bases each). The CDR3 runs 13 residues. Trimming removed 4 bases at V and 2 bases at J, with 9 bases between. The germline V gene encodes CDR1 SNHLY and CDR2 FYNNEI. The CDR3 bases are TGTGCCAGCAGTGGGGGGATGACCTACGAGCAGTACTTC. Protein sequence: CASSGGMTYEQYF.

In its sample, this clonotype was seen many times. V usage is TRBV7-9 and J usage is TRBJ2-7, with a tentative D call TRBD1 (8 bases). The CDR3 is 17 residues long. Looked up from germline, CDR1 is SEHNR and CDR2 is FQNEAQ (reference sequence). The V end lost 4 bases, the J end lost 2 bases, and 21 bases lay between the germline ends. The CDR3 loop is CASSSRGLSGDPYEQYF. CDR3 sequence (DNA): TGTGCCAGCAGCTCCAGGGGGCTAAGCGGGGACCCCTACGAGCAGTACTTC. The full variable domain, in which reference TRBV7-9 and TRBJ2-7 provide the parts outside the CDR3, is DTGVSQNPRHKITKRGQNVTFRCDPISEHNRLYWYRQTLGQGPEFLTYFQNEAQLEKSRLLSDRFSAERPKGSFSTLEIQRTEQGDSAMYLCASSSRGLSGDPYEQYFGPGTRLTVT.

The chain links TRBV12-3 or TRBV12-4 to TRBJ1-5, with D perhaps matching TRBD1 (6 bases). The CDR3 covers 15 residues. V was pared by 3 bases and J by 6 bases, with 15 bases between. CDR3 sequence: CASSLWRGESQPQHF. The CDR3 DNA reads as TGTGCCAGCAGTTTGTGGAGGGGGGAGAGTCAGCCCCAGCATTTT.

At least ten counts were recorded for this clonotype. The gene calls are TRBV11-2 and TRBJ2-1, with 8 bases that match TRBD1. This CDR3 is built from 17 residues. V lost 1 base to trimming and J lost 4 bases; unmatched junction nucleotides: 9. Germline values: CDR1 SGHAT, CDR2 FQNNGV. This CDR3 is CASSLAGQGAAYNEQFF. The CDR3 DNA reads TGTGCCAGCAGCTTAGCAGGACAGGGTGCCGCTTACAATGAGCAGTTCTTC.

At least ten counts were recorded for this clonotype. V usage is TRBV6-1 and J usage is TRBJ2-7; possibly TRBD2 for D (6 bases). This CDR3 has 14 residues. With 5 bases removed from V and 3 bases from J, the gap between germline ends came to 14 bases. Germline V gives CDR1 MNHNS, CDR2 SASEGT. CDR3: CASSLPREDYEQYF. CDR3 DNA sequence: TGTGCCAGCAGTCTCCCCAGGGAGGACTACGAGCAGTACTTC.

The CDR3 DNA sequence: TGTGCCAGCAGTTACCTTAGCGGGAGGGCTTTAGATACGCAGTATTTT. Translating gives CASSYLSGRALDTQYF. V is TRBV6-6 and J is TRBJ2-3; 11 bases match TRBD2. V lost 2 bases to trimming and J lost 5 bases; unmatched junction nucleotides: 6. Germline loops: CDR1 MNHNY, CDR2 SVGAGI (reference sequence). The CDR3 is 16 residues long.

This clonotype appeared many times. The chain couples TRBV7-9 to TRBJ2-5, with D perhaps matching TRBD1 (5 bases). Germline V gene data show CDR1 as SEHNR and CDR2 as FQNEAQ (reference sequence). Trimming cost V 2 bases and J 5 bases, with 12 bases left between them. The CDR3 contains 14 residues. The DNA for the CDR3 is TGTGCCAGCAGCTTACCGGGCAGGGTGGAGACCCAGTACTTC. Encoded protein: CASSLPGRVETQYF.

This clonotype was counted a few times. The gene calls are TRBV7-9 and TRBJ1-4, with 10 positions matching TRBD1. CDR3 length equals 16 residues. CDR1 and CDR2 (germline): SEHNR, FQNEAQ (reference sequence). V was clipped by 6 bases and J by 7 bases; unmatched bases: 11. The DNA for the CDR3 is TGTGCCAGCAGTCCCCCGTTCGGGACAGGGGTTGAAAAACTGTTTTTT. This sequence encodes CASSPPFGTGVEKLFF.

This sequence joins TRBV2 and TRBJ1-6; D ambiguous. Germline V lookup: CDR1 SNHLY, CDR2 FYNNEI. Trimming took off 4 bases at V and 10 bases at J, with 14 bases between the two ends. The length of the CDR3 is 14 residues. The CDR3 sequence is CASSVSGVESPLHF. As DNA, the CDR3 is TGTGCCAGCAGTGTTAGCGGGGTTGAGTCACCCCTCCACTTT.

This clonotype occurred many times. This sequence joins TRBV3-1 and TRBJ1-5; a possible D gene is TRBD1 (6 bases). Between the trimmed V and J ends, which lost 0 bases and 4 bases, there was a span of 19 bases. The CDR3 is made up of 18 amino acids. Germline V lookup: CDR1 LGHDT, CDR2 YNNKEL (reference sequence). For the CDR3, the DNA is TGTGCCAGCAGCCAAGATCTGGGCAGGGGATCATTAAATCAGCCCCAGCATTTT. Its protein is CASSQDLGRGSLNQPQHF.

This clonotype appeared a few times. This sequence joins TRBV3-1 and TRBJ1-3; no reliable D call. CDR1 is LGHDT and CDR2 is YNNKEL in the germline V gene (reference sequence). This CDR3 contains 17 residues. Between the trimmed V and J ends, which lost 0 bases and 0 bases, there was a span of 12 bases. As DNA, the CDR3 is TGTGCCAGCAGCCAAGATCCCCCGATCTACTCTGGAAACACCATATATTTT. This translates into CASSQDPPIYSGNTIYF.

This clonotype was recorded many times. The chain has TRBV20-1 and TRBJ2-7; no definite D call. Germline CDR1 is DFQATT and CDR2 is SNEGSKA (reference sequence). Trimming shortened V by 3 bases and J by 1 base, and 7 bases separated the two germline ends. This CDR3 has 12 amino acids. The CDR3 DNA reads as TGCAGTGCTAGCAGGCTTTCCTACGAGCAGTACTTC. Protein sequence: CSASRLSYEQYF.

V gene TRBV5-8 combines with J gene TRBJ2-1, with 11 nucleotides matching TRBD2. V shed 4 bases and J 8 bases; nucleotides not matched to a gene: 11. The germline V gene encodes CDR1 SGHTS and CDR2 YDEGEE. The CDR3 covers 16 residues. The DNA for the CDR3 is TGTGCCAGCAGCCGATTCCTTAGCGGGGGGGCGGATGAGCAGTTCTTC. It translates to CASSRFLSGGADEQFF.

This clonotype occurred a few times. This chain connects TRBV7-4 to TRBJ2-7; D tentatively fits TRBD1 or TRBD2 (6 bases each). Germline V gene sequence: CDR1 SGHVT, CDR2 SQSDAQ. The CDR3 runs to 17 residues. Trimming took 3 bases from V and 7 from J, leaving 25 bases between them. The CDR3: CASSFAGGTGARSEQYF. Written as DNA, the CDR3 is TGTGCCAGCAGCTTTGCCGGTGGGACGGGGGCGAGGTCGGAGCAGTACTTC.

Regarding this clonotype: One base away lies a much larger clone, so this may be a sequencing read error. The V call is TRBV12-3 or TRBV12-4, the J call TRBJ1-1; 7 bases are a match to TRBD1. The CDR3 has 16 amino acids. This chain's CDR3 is CAGSLGDRGVFPEAFF. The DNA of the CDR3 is TGTGCCGGCAGTTTAGGGGACAGAGGGGTGTTCCCTGAAGCTTTCTTT.

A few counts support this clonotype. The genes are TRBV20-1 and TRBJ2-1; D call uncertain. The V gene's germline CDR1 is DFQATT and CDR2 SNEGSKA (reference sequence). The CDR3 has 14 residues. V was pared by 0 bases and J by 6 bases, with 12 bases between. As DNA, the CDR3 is TGCAGTGCTAGAGATCACTTTGCTCGCAATGAGCAGTTCTTC. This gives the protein CSARDHFARNEQFF.

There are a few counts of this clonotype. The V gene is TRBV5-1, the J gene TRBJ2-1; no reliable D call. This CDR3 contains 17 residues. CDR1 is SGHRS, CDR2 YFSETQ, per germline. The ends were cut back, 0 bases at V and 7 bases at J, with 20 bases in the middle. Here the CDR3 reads CASSLAGWAGGRNEQFF. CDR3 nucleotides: TGCGCCAGCAGCTTGGCAGGCTGGGCAGGTGGTAGGAATGAGCAGTTCTTC.

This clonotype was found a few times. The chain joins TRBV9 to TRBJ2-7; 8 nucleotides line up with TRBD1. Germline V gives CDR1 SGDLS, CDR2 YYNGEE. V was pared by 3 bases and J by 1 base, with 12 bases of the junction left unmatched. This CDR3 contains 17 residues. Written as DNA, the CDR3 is TGTGCCAGCAGCGGGGGGCCGGACAGGGTGAAATCCTACGAGCAGTACTTC. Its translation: CASSGGPDRVKSYEQYF.

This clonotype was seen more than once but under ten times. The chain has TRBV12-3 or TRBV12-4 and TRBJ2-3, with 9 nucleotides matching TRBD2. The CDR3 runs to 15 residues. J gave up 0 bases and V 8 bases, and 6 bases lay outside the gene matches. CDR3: CASVVTSGSTDTQYF. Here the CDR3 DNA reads TGTGCCAGCGTAGTGACTAGCGGAAGCACAGATACGCAGTATTTT.

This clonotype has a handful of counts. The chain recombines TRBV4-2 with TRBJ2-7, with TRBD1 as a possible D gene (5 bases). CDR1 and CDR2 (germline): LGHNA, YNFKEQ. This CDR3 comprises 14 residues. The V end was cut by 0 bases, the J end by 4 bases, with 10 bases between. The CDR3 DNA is TGTGCCAGCAGCCAAGACAGGGCTCAGTACGAGCAGTACTTC. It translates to CASSQDRAQYEQYF.

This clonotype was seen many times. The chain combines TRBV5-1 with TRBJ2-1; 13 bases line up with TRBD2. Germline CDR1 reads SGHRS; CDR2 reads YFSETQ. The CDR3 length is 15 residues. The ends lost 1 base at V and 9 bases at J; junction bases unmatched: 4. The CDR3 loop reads CASSLRTSGSGEQFF. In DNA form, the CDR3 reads TGCGCCAGCAGCTTGAGGACTAGCGGGAGTGGTGAGCAGTTCTTC.